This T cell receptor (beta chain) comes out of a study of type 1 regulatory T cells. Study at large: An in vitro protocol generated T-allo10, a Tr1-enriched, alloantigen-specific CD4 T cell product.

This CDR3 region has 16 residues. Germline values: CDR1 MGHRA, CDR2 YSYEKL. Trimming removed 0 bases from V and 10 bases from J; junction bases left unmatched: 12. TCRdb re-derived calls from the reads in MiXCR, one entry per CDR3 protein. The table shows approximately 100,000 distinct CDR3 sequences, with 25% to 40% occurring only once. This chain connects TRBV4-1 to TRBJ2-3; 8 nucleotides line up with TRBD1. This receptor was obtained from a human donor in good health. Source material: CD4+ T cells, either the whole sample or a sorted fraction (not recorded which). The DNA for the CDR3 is TGCGCCAGCAGCCAAGAAGGGACAGGAGGTTCTTCCGCGCAGTATTTT. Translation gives CASSQEGTGGSSAQYF.